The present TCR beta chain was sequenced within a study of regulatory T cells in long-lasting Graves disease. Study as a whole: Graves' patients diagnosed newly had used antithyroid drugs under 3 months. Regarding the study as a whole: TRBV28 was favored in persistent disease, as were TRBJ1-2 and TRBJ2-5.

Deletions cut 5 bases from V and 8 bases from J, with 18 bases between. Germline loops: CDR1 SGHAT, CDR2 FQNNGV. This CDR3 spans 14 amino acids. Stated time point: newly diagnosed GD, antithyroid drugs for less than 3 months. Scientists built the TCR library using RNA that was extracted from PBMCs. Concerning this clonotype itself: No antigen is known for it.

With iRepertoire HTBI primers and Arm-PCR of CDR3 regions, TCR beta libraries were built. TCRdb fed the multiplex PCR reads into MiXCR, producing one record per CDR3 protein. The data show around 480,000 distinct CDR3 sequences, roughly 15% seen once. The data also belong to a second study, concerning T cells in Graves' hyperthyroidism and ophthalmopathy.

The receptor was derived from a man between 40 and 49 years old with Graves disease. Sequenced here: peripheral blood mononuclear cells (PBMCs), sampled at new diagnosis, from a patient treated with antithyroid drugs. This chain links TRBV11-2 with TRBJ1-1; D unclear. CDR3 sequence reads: CASSPLLTLTEAFF. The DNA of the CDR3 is TGTGCCAGCAGCCCTCTTTTGACCCTAACAGAAGCTTTCTTT.